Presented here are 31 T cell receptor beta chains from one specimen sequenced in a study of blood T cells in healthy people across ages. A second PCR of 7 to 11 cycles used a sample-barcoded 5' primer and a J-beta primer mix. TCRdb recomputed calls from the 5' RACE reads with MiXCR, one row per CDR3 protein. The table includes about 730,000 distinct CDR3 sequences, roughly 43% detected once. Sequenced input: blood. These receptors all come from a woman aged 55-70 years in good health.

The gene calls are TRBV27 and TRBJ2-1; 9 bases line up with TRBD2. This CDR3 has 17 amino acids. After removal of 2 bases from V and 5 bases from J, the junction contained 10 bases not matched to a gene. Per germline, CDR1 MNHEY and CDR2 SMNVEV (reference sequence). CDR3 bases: TGTGCCAGCAGTTTAGACAGATCTAGCGGGGAGCACAATGAGCAGTTCTTC. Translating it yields CASSLDRSSGEHNEQFF.

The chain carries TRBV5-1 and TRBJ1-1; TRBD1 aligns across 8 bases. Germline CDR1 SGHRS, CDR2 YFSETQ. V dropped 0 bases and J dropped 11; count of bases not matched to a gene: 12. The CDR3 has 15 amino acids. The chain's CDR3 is CASSLANPQGAAAFF. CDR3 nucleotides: TGCGCCAGCAGCTTGGCCAACCCTCAGGGGGCGGCGGCTTTCTTT.

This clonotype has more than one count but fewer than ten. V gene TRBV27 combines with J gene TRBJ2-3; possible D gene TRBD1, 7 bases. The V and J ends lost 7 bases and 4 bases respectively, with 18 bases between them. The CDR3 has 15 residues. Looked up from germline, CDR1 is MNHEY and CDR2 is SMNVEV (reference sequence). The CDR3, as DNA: TGTGCCAGCACCTCCGCGGGGACAGATTCAGATACGCAGTATTTT. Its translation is CASTSAGTDSDTQYF.

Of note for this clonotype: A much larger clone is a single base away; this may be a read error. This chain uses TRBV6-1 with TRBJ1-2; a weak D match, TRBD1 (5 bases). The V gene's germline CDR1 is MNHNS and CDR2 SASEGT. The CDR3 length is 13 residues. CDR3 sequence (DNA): TGTGCCAGCAGTGAGTCGGGGGTTAGGGGCTACTCCTTC. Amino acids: CASSESGVRGYSF.

The CDR3 protein is CASSKLIAGGMDTQYF. The CDR3 nucleotides read TGTGCCAGCAGCAAACTTATAGCGGGAGGTATGGATACGCAGTATTTT. V gene TRBV7-2 combines with J gene TRBJ2-3, with TRBD2 identical over 10 bases. The length of the CDR3 is 16 residues. The V gene end was trimmed by 5 bases and the J gene end by 6 bases; junction bases not matched to a gene: 11. Germline V CDR1 and CDR2: SGHTA, FQGNSA.

CDR3 coding DNA: TGCGCCAGCAGCCAAGACGGTAGCGGGGGGCGGTCTTACGAGCAGTACTTC. It is translated as CASSQDGSGGRSYEQYF. The chain is built from TRBV4-1 and TRBJ2-7; the match to TRBD2 covers 10 bases. After removal of 0 bases from V and 4 bases from J, the junction contained 9 bases not matched to a gene. The CDR3 contains 17 residues. Germline CDR1 reads MGHRA; CDR2 reads YSYEKL.

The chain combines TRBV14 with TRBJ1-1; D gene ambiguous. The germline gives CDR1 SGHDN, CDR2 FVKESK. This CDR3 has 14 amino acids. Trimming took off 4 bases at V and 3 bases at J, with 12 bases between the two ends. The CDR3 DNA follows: TGTGCCAGCAGCCTAAGCGTCGGCTACACTGAAGCTTTCTTT. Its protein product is CASSLSVGYTEAFF.

The CDR3 here is CASSYSITSGGTDTQYF. The DNA for the CDR3 is TGTGCCAGCAGTTACTCGATAACTAGCGGGGGCACAGATACGCAGTATTTT. V usage is TRBV6-5 and J usage is TRBJ2-3, with 10 bases matching TRBD2. Germline lookup yields CDR1 MNHEY and CDR2 SVGAGI. The V gene end was trimmed by 0 bases and the J gene end by 1 base; junction bases not matched to a gene: 4. The CDR3 has 17 amino acids.

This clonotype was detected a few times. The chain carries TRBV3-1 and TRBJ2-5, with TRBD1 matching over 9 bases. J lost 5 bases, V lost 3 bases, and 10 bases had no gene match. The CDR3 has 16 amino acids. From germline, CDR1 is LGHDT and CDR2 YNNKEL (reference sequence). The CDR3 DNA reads TGTGCCAGCAGCCATCGTTCCGGGACAGGGTTGGAGACCCAGTACTTC. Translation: CASSHRSGTGLETQYF.

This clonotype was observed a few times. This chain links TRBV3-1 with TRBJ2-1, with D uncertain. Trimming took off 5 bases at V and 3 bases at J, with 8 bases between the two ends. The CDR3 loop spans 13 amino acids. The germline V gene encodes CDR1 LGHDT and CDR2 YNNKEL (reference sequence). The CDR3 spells CASSITLYNEQFF. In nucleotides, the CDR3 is TGTGCCAGCAGCATCACTCTCTACAATGAGCAGTTCTTC.

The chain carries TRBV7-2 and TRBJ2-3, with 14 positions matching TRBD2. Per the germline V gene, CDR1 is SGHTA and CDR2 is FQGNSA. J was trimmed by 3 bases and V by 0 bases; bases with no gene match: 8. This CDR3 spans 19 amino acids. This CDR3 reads CASSLAGTSGGFATDTQYF. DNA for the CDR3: TGTGCCAGCAGCTTAGCGGGGACTAGCGGGGGATTTGCGACAGATACGCAGTATTTT.

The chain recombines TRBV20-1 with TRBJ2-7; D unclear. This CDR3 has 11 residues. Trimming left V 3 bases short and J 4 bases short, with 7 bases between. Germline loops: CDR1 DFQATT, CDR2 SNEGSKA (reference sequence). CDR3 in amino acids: CSASVDYEQYF. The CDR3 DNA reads TGCAGTGCTAGTGTGGATTACGAGCAGTACTTC.

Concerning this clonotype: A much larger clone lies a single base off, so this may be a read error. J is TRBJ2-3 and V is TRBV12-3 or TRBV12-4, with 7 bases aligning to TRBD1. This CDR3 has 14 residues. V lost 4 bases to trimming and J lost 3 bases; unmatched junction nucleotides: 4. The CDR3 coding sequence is TGTGCCAGCAGTTCACGCAGGGGGACAGATACGCAGTATTTT. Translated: CASSSRRGTDTQYF.

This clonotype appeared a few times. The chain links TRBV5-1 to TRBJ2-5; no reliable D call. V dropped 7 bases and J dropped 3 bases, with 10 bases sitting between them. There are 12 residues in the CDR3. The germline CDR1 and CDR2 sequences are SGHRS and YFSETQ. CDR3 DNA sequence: TGCGCCAGCTGCGGTCGGGAAGAGACCCAGTACTTC. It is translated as CASCGREETQYF.

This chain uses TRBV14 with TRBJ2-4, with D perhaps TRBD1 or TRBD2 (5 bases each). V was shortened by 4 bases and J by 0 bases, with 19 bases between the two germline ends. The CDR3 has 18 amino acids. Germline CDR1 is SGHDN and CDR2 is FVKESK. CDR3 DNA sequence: TGTGCCAGCAGCCCCCGGGACCCCCAGCATCTAGCCAAAAACATTCAGTACTTC. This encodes CASSPRDPQHLAKNIQYF. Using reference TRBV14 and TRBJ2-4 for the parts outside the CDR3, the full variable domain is EAGVTQFPSHSVIEKGQTVTLRCDPISGHDNLYWYRRVMGKEIKFLLHFVKESKQDESGMPNNRFLAERTGGTYSTLKVQPAELEDSGVYFCASSPRDPQHLAKNIQYFGAGTRLSVL.

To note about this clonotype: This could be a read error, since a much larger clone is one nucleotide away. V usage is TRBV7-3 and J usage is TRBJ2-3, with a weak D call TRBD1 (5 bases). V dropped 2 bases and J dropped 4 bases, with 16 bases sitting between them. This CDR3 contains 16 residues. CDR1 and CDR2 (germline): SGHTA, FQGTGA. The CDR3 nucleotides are TGTGCCAGCAGCTTACACTTGACAGAGTTTTCAGATACGCAGTATTTT. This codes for CASSLHLTEFSDTQYF.

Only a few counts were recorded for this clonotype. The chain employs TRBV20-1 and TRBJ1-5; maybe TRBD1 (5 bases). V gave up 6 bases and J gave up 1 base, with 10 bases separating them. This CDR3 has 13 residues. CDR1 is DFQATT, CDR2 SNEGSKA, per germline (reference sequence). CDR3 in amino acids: CSAGAPSNQPQHF. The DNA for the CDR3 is TGCAGTGCCGGGGCTCCAAGCAATCAGCCCCAGCATTTT.

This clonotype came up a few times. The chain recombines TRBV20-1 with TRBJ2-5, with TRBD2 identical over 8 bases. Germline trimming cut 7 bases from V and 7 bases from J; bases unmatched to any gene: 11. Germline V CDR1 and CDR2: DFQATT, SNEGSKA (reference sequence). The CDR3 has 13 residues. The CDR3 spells CSGSGVSVGTQYF. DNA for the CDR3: TGCAGTGGTAGCGGGGTCTCGGTCGGGACCCAGTACTTC.

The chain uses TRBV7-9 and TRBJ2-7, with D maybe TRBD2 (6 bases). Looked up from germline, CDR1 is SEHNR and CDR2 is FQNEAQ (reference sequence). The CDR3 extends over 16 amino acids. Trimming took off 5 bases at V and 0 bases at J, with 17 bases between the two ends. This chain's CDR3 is CASSPHGAEGSYEQYF. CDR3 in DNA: TGTGCCAGCAGCCCGCACGGGGCGGAGGGCTCCTACGAGCAGTACTTC.

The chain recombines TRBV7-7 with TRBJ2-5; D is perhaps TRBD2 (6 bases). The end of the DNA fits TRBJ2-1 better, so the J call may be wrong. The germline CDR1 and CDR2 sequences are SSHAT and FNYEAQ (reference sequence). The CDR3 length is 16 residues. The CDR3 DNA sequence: TGTGCCAGCAGCTTAGGCGGGGCGGGGACTCAAGAGACCCAGTTCTTC. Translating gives CASSLGGAGTQETQFF.

For the CDR3, the DNA is TGCAGTGCTAGGAATTCCCTCCCTAGCGGACTGACAGATACGCAGTATTTT. Protein product: CSARNSLPSGLTDTQYF. This chain connects TRBV20-1 to TRBJ2-3, with 7 bases identical to TRBD2. CDR3 length: 17 amino acids. V was pared by 3 bases and J by 3 bases, with 15 bases of the junction left unmatched. CDR1 is DFQATT and CDR2 is SNEGSKA in the germline V gene (reference sequence).

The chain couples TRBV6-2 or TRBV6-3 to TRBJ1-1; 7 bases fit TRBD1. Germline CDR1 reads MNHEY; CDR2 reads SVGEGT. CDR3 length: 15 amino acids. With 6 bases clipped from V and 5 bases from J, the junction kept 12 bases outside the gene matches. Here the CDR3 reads CASSPRGTAGTEAFF. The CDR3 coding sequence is TGTGCCAGCAGCCCCCGTGGGACAGCTGGGACTGAAGCTTTCTTT.

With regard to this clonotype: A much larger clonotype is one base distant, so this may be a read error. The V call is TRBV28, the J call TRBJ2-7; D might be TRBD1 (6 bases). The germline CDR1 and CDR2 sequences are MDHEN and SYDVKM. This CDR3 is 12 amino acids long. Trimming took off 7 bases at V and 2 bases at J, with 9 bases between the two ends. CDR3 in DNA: TGTGCCAGCATTGGACAGCCCTACGAGCAGTACTTC. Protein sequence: CASIGQPYEQYF.

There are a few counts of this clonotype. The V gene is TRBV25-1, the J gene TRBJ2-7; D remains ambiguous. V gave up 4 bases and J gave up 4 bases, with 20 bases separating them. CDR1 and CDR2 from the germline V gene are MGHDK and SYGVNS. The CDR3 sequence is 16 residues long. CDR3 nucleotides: TGTGCCAGCAGTGCCCGATCGGCAGGCACGGAGTACGAGCAGTACTTC. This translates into CASSARSAGTEYEQYF.

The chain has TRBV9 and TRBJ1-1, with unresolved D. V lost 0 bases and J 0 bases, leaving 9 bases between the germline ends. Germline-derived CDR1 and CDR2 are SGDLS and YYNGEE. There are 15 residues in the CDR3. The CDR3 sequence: CASSVDWSMNTEAFF. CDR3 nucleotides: TGTGCCAGCAGCGTAGATTGGAGCATGAACACTGAAGCTTTCTTT.

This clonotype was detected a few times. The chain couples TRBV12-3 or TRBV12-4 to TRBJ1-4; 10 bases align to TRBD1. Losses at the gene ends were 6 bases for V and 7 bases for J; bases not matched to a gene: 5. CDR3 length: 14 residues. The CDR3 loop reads CASRSTGGIEKLFF. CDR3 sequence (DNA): TGTGCCAGCAGATCGACAGGGGGCATTGAAAAACTGTTTTTT.

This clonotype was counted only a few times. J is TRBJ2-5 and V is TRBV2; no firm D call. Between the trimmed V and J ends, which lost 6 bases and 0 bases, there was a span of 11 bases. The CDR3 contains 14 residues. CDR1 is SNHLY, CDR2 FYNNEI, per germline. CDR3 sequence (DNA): TGTGCCAGCAGACCGCAGGCGAACCAAGAGACCCAGTACTTC. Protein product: CASRPQANQETQYF.

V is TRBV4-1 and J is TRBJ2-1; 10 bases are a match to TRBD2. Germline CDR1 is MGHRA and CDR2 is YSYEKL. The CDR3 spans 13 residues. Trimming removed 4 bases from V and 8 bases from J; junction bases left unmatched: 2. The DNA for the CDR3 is TGCGCCAGCAGCCGCGGACTAGCGGATGAGCAGTTCTTC. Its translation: CASSRGLADEQFF.

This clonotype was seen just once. As DNA, the CDR3 is TGTGCCAGCAGTTTTGACGGTGATACCTACGAGCAGTACTTC. This gives the protein CASSFDGDTYEQYF. V usage is TRBV27 and J usage is TRBJ2-7; no clear D. Germline loops: CDR1 MNHEY, CDR2 SMNVEV (reference sequence). V was trimmed by 3 bases and J by 2 bases, leaving 11 bases between them. The CDR3 sequence is 14 residues long.

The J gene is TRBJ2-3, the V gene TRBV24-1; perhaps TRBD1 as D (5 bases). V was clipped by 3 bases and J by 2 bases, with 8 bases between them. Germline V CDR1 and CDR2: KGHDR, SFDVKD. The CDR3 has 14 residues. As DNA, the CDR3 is TGTGCCACCAGTGATGCAGGGTCCACAGATACGCAGTATTTT. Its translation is CATSDAGSTDTQYF.

CDR3 protein: CAIGPGLGQGDTEAFF. As DNA, the CDR3 is TGTGCCATCGGACCCGGATTAGGACAGGGGGATACTGAAGCTTTCTTT. The chain couples TRBV10-3 to TRBJ1-1; 10 positions match TRBD1. The CDR3 covers 16 residues. V lost 8 bases to trimming and J lost 5 bases; unmatched junction nucleotides: 14. Per the germline V gene, CDR1 is ENHRY and CDR2 is SYGVKD.